This T cell receptor beta chain emerged from a study of T cells in localized non-small cell lung cancer. TCRdb keeps only in-frame clones here, not all; method: immunoSEQ multiplex PCR. The table lists approximately 37,000 clones, around 87% of them singletons. Regarding the study as a whole: Prolonged overall survival went with higher T cell density in the blood. It was uninvolved adjacent lung that showed the highest T cell clonality, exceeding tumor.

To note about this clone: Its specificity is unknown.

Losses at the gene ends were 5 bases for V and 4 bases for J; bases not matched to a gene: 7. CDR3 length equals 15 residues. CDR1 is SGHTA and CDR2 is FQGTGA in the germline V gene. The sample in question was peripheral blood, obtained before any cancer treatment. This clonotype originated in a man aged 18 to 49 with stage I lung adenocarcinoma. V gene TRBV7-3 combines with J gene TRBJ2-1, with 8 bases aligning to TRBD2. In DNA, the CDR3 is TGTGCCAGCAGCCTCAGCGGGGGTCTGTACAATGAGCAGTTCTTC. Its protein is CASSLSGGLYNEQFF.